The next 5 T cell receptor beta chains were all read from a single sample in a study of shared clonotypes between healthy human individuals. TCRdb's table, derived via immunoSEQ multiplex PCR, lists solely in-frame clones and lacks some. This sample yields hundreds of thousands of clones, of which roughly 98% are seen a single time; 0.3% belongs to the top ten. CD45RO-negative CD8 cells positively selected for CCR7 made up the naive population, which excluded terminally differentiated effector memory CD45RA+ cells. Sequencing input: naive CD8+ T cells sorted from blood. The receptors come from a man aged 25 to 40 in good health.

This chain uses TRBV5-1 with TRBJ2-1; D remains unclear. CDR3 length equals 16 residues. The germline CDR1 and CDR2 sequences are SGHRS and YFSETQ. V lost 1 base to trimming and J lost 5 bases, with 16 bases between them. Written as DNA, the CDR3 is TGCGCCAGCAGCTTGCTTGCGTCCTATTATGACAATGAGCAGTTCTTC. Translating gives CASSLLASYYDNEQFF. Combining the CDR3 with reference TRBV5-1 and TRBJ2-1 gives the whole variable domain KAGVTQTPRYLIKTRGQQVTLSCSPISGHRSVSWYQQTPGQGLQFLFEYFSETQRNKGNFPGRFSGRQFSNSRSEMNVSTLELGDSALYLCASSLLASYYDNEQFFGPGTRLTVL.

V is TRBV7-3 and J is TRBJ2-5; no reliable D call. The V gene's germline CDR1 is SGHTA and CDR2 FQGTGA. Trimming shortened V by 5 bases and J by 0 bases, and 4 bases separated the two germline ends. The CDR3 sequence is 12 residues long. The CDR3 loop reads CASSENQETQYF. Here the CDR3 DNA reads TGTGCCAGCAGCGAGAACCAAGAGACCCAGTACTTC.

The chain employs TRBV18 and TRBJ2-7; D call uncertain. The CDR3 runs 14 residues. V lost 3 bases and J 3 bases, leaving 12 bases between the germline ends. The germline gives CDR1 KGHSH, CDR2 LQKENI. The CDR3: CASSPIERIYEQYF. Here the CDR3 DNA reads TGTGCCAGCTCACCCATAGAAAGGATCTACGAGCAGTACTTC.

This chain uses TRBV11-2 with TRBJ2-7; no firm D call. V lost 3 bases, J lost 0 bases, and 12 bases lay in between. Germline V gene lookup returns CDR1 SGHAT and CDR2 FQNNGV. The CDR3 extends over 15 amino acids. The DNA for the CDR3 is TGTGCCAGCAGCTTCTCGGCTCATCTCTCCTACGAGCAGTACTTC. Amino acids: CASSFSAHLSYEQYF.

The chain joins TRBV15 to TRBJ2-1; the match to TRBD2 covers 9 bases. CDR3 length: 20 residues. The trim removed 0 bases at V and 0 bases at J, leaving 12 bases unmatched. Germline loops: CDR1 LNHNV, CDR2 YYDKDF (reference sequence). The CDR3 protein is CATSRDPVASGTLSYNEQFF. The CDR3 region has the DNA TGTGCCACCAGCAGAGATCCTGTCGCTAGCGGGACTCTCTCCTACAATGAGCAGTTCTTC.